This TCR beta chain was documented in a study of T cells after yellow fever vaccination. Background on the study: Preparation of the low-cell-number fractions used SMART-Seq v4 Ultra Low Input. Study results and limitations: A weaker secondary response peaked on day 5, the primary on day 15. The CD4 compartment and the CD8 compartment contained a small share of clonotypes in common.

The CDR3 consists of 16 residues. Germline lookup yields CDR1 MDHEN and CDR2 SYDVKM. V was cut by 6 bases and J by 1 base, with 19 bases left in between. This clonotype turned up a few times. The antigen remains unidentified. For TCR, cDNA came from 5'RACE template switching, which added a universal primer site and UMIs. MiXCR, applied by TCRdb to the 5' RACE reads, yields one record per CDR3 protein. In the table there are about 260,000 distinct CDR3 sequences, around 13% of which are singletons. The chain couples TRBV28 to TRBJ2-7; D might be TRBD1 (8 bases). This TCR came from a man aged 25 to 40 who received the YFV17D yellow fever vaccine. The sample here was CD4+ T cells sorted from PBMCs, taken 45 days after the yellow fever booster vaccination. CDR3 region: CASSTGGAPLSYEQYF. The CDR3 DNA reads as TGTGCCAGCAGCACAGGGGGGGCTCCGCTTTCCTACGAGCAGTACTTC.